The table lists the clone carrying this TCR beta chain with many counts. Its antigen remains unidentified. This entry belongs to a study of blood T cells in healthy people across ages. The CDR3 is made up of 14 amino acids. The V and J ends lost 7 bases and 2 bases respectively, with 16 bases between them. From germline, CDR1 is DFQATT and CDR2 SNEGSKA (reference sequence). Study observations and caveats: Higher naive T cell percentage went strongly together with higher TCR beta diversity.

Using a J-beta primer mix together with a sample-barcoded 5' primer, a second PCR was run for roughly 7 to 12 cycles. All samples yielded 3 million or more CDR3-containing paired-end reads. Via MiXCR, TCRdb re-called the 5' RACE reads, giving one row per CDR3 protein. The sample has 1 million to 1.2 million distinct CDR3 sequences, around two fifths seen once. Input material: blood. The receptor was derived from a man between 18 and 29 years old in good health. V usage is TRBV20-1 and J usage is TRBJ2-3; weak D call: TRBD2 (7 bases). In DNA form, the CDR3 reads TGCAGTGGATCCGGGGGGCTTAACACAGATACGCAGTATTTT. It translates to CSGSGGLNTDTQYF.